The 32 T cell receptor beta chains listed next were all sequenced from one sample in a study of shared clonotypes between healthy human individuals. Only in-frame clones appear in the TCRdb table, and some are missing; sequencing was by immunoSEQ multiplex PCR. The table lists roughly 2.4 million clones, nearly 97% of them singletons. Sequencing was performed on naive CD4+ T cells sorted from blood. Subset: CD45RA+ positively selected. The receptors were sampled from a man between 18 and 35 years old in good health.

The chain uses TRBV5-1 and TRBJ1-1, with 8 bases matching TRBD1. CDR1 is SGHRS, CDR2 YFSETQ, per germline. The V gene end was trimmed by 4 bases and the J gene end by 3 bases; junction bases not matched to a gene: 5. The CDR3 extends over 14 amino acids. The CDR3 sequence: CASSPRGRDTEAFF. CDR3 sequence (DNA): TGCGCCAGCAGCCCCAGGGGGCGCGACACTGAAGCTTTCTTT.

This chain joins TRBV5-1 and TRBJ2-5; 8 bases align to TRBD2. The CDR3 sequence is 18 residues long. CDR1 is SGHRS, CDR2 YFSETQ, per germline. Trimming removed 6 bases from V and 3 bases from J; junction bases left unmatched: 19. The chain's CDR3 is CASTPGKVSGNWEETQYF. The CDR3 DNA follows: TGCGCCAGCACCCCTGGGAAGGTTAGCGGGAACTGGGAAGAGACCCAGTACTTC.

The rearrangement links TRBV30 to TRBJ2-7, with TRBD2 matching 10 bases. The CDR3 runs 14 residues. J gave up 2 bases and V 1 base, and 2 bases lay outside the gene matches. Germline CDR1 reads GTSNPN; CDR2 reads SVGIG (reference sequence). Written as DNA, the CDR3 is TGTGCCTGGAGTGGGACTAGCGGAACCTACGAGCAGTACTTC. This translates into CAWSGTSGTYEQYF. The entire variable domain, with the rest obtained from reference TRBV30 and TRBJ2-7, is as follows: SQTIHQWPATLVQPVGSPLSLECTVEGTSNPNLYWYRQAAGRGLQLLFYSVGIGQISSEVPQNLSASRPQDRQFILSSKKLLLSDSGFYLCAWSGTSGTYEQYFGPGTRLTVT.

Note on this clone: The sample holds other DNA sequences that translate to the same CDR3. The chain's CDR3 is CASSLDRSSYEQYF. The CDR3 DNA reads TGTGCCAGCAGCTTGGACCGGAGCTCCTACGAGCAGTACTTC. The chain employs TRBV5-6 and TRBJ2-7; no clear D. Deletions cut 0 bases from V and 0 bases from J, with 7 bases between. Germline V gene data show CDR1 as SGHDT and CDR2 as YYEEEE. This CDR3 is built from 14 residues. Drawing the rest from reference TRBV5-6 and TRBJ2-7, the complete variable domain is DAGVTQSPTHLIKTRGQQVTLRCSPKSGHDTVSWYQQALGQGPQFIFQYYEEEERQRGNFPDRFSGHQFPNYSSELNVNALLLGDSALYLCASSLDRSSYEQYFGPGTRLTVT.

The chain joins TRBV29-1 to TRBJ2-4; 8 bases are shared with TRBD1. With V trimmed by 7 bases and J by 8 bases, 7 bases remained unmatched. The CDR3 covers 12 residues. In germline, CDR1 is SQVTM, CDR2 ANQGSEA. The CDR3 DNA reads as TGCAGCGGGACCGGACAGGGTTACATTCAGTACTTC. It is translated as CSGTGQGYIQYF. Complete variable domain (other parts from reference TRBV29-1 and TRBJ2-4): SAVISQKPSRDICQRGTSLTIQCQVDSQVTMMFWYRQQPGQSLTLIATANQGSEATYESGFVIDKFPISRPNLTFSTLTVSNMSPEDSSIYLCSGTGQGYIQYFGAGTRLSVL.

CDR3 DNA: TGTGCCAGCTCACCACCGTTAACCACCTCTGGAAACACCATATATTTT. It codes for CASSPPLTTSGNTIYF. This chain joins TRBV18 and TRBJ1-3; D is ambiguous. The germline V gene encodes CDR1 KGHSH and CDR2 LQKENI. V lost 0 bases, J lost 0 bases, and 9 bases lay in between. The CDR3 length is 16 residues.

The J gene is TRBJ1-4, the V gene TRBV5-1; 9 bases are a match to TRBD1. The CDR3 extends over 15 amino acids. Germline CDR1 SGHRS, CDR2 YFSETQ. Trimming removed 3 bases from V and 6 bases from J; junction bases left unmatched: 6. The CDR3 bases are TGCGCCAGCAGCTGGGGACAGGGATTTGATGAAAAACTGTTTTTT. Amino acids: CASSWGQGFDEKLFF.

The chain uses TRBV19 and TRBJ2-7; a weak D match, TRBD1 (6 bases). Germline loops: CDR1 LNHDA, CDR2 SQIVND (reference sequence). The CDR3 totals 15 residues. V shed 6 bases and J shed 0 bases, with 15 bases lying between them. CDR3 protein: CASSSRQATSYEQYF. CDR3 coding DNA: TGTGCCAGTAGCTCTAGACAGGCCACCTCCTACGAGCAGTACTTC. The whole variable domain, filled in from reference TRBV19 and TRBJ2-7, reads DGGITQSPKYLFRKEGQNVTLSCEQNLNHDAMYWYRQDPGQGLRLIYYSQIVNDFQKGDIAEGYSVSREKKESFPLTVTSAQKNPTAFYLCASSSRQATSYEQYFGPGTRLTVT.

The V gene is TRBV5-4, the J gene TRBJ2-7, with D unclear. This CDR3 has 14 amino acids. Trimming cost V 0 bases and J 1 base, with 8 bases left between them. Per germline, CDR1 SGHNT and CDR2 YYREEE (reference sequence). Here the CDR3 reads CASSLAFRSYEQYF. In DNA, the CDR3 is TGTGCCAGCAGCTTGGCGTTCAGATCCTACGAGCAGTACTTC. The variable domain in full, completed from reference TRBV5-4 and TRBJ2-7, reads ETGVTQSPTHLIKTRGQQVTLRCSSQSGHNTVSWYQQALGQGPQFIFQYYREEENGRGNFPPRFSGLQFPNYSSELNVNALELDDSALYLCASSLAFRSYEQYFGPGTRLTVT.

The V call is TRBV5-1, the J call TRBJ2-7; possibly TRBD1 for D (5 bases). The CDR3 covers 14 residues. Trimming shortened V by 2 bases and J by 0 bases, and 9 bases separated the two germline ends. The V gene's germline CDR1 is SGHRS and CDR2 YFSETQ. The CDR3 loop reads CASSFQGGSYEQYF. The DNA for the CDR3 is TGCGCCAGCAGCTTTCAGGGTGGCTCCTACGAGCAGTACTTC.

This chain uses TRBV10-3 with TRBJ2-7; 7 nucleotides match TRBD1. The germline V gene encodes CDR1 ENHRY and CDR2 SYGVKD. This CDR3 has 15 residues. The V and J ends lost 3 bases and 2 bases, in that order; junction bases with no gene match: 7. The CDR3 nucleotides read TGTGCCATCAGTGACGACAGGGTTGGGGCCTACGAGCAGTACTTC. Amino acids: CAISDDRVGAYEQYF.

The chain links TRBV10-1 to TRBJ2-7; 8 bases line up with TRBD1. CDR1 is WNHNN, CDR2 SYGVQD, per germline (reference sequence). Unmatched junction bases numbered 9, after V lost 0 bases and J lost 5 bases. This CDR3 contains 16 residues. The chain's CDR3 is CASSESRQGAIDEQYF. The CDR3 nucleotides read TGCGCCAGCAGTGAGTCAAGGCAGGGGGCGATCGACGAGCAGTACTTC.

This chain links TRBV10-3 with TRBJ2-2; no firm D call. The germline V gene encodes CDR1 ENHRY and CDR2 SYGVKD. The germline V and J ends were trimmed by 10 bases and 4 bases, with 13 bases remaining between them. The CDR3 spans 13 residues. The CDR3 sequence is CASSMEITGELFF. CDR3 in DNA: TGTGCCAGCTCTATGGAGATCACCGGGGAGCTGTTTTTT.

Only a few counts were recorded for this clone. This sample also contains other DNA sequences that code for the same CDR3. This chain uses TRBV6-6 with TRBJ2-7; D is ambiguous. V was clipped by 2 bases and J by 3 bases, with 5 bases between them. Germline V gene data show CDR1 as MNHNY and CDR2 as SVGAGI (reference sequence). CDR3 size: 12 residues. CDR3 DNA: TGTGCCAGCAGTTACGTGGGCTACGAGCAGTACTTC. Amino acid sequence: CASSYVGYEQYF.

The chain carries TRBV10-3 and TRBJ1-1; 9 bases are a match to TRBD1. J was trimmed by 4 bases and V by 4 bases; bases with no gene match: 7. Germline V gene data show CDR1 as ENHRY and CDR2 as SYGVKD. The CDR3 consists of 15 residues. The CDR3 DNA follows: TGTGCCATCAGTGTAAACAGGGGGCCGGGCACTGAAGCTTTCTTT. The encoded protein is CAISVNRGPGTEAFF.

The chain joins TRBV6-6 to TRBJ2-1, with D perhaps matching TRBD2 (6 bases). V was shortened by 6 bases and J by 10 bases, with 16 bases between the two germline ends. From germline, CDR1 is MNHNY and CDR2 SVGAGI (reference sequence). This CDR3 has 13 residues. The CDR3 region is CASSALGSGEQFF. CDR3 bases: TGTGCCAGCAGCGCCCTCGGGAGCGGGGAGCAGTTCTTC.

The chain has TRBV6-1 and TRBJ1-4; 9 bases align to TRBD1. CDR3 length equals 15 residues. V shed 6 bases and J 5 bases; nucleotides not matched to a gene: 7. Germline values: CDR1 MNHNS, CDR2 SASEGT. CDR3 nucleotide sequence: TGTGCCAGCAGCGGTAGGGACAGGGTGAATGAAAAACTGTTTTTT. It translates to CASSGRDRVNEKLFF.

The J gene is TRBJ1-1, the V gene TRBV5-1, with a possible D match to TRBD1 (5 bases). The CDR3 has 13 residues. Germline CDR1 and CDR2: SGHRS and YFSETQ. With 1 base removed from V and 4 bases from J, the gap between germline ends came to 8 bases. DNA for the CDR3: TGCGCCAGCAGCTTGAGCCAGGGCACTGAAGCTTTCTTT. Its translation: CASSLSQGTEAFF.

This chain links TRBV7-2 with TRBJ2-4; the D call may be TRBD1 or TRBD2 (6 bases each). The germline V gene encodes CDR1 SGHTA and CDR2 FQGNSA. This CDR3 contains 15 residues. V lost 2 bases to trimming and J lost 4 bases, with 12 bases between them. This CDR3 is CASSLTGAWKNIQYF. As DNA, the CDR3 is TGTGCCAGCAGCTTAACGGGGGCATGGAAAAACATTCAGTACTTC.

The chain carries TRBV11-2 and TRBJ2-3; D possibly uses TRBD1 or TRBD2 (5 bases each). Trimming left V 4 bases short and J 6 bases short, with 20 bases between. This CDR3 is built from 16 residues. In germline, CDR1 is SGHAT, CDR2 FQNNGV. Written as DNA, the CDR3 is TGTGCCAGCAGCTCCCCCGCGGTTCGGGGCGGGGATACGCAGTATTTT. It translates to CASSSPAVRGGDTQYF.

This sequence joins TRBV9 and TRBJ2-5; 11 positions agree with TRBD2. CDR3 length: 16 residues. Germline values: CDR1 SGDLS, CDR2 YYNGEE. Trimming cost V 0 bases and J 5 bases; bases outside gene matches: 6. The CDR3: CASSVDTSGRDETQYF. Written as DNA, the CDR3 is TGTGCCAGCAGCGTAGATACTAGCGGGAGAGATGAGACCCAGTACTTC.

V usage is TRBV7-2 and J usage is TRBJ2-5; no reliable D call. CDR3 length: 15 residues. The ends were cut back, 5 bases at V and 3 bases at J, with 16 bases in the middle. Germline V CDR1 and CDR2: SGHTA, FQGNSA. CDR3 sequence: CASSQIPRVKETQYF. The CDR3 DNA reads as TGTGCCAGCAGCCAGATCCCTCGGGTTAAAGAGACCCAGTACTTC.

As for this clone: The same CDR3 can be traced to other DNA sequences in this sample. The CDR3 reads CASSLEAGRETQYF. In DNA, the CDR3 is TGTGCCAGCAGCTTAGAGGCAGGGCGGGAGACCCAGTACTTC. The chain couples TRBV7-9 to TRBJ2-5; TRBD1 might be the D (5 bases). Germline assignment: CDR1 SEHNR and CDR2 FQNEAQ (reference sequence). Between the trimmed V and J ends, which lost 1 base and 5 bases, there was a span of 11 bases. The CDR3 is 14 amino acids.

The chain is built from TRBV28 and TRBJ1-3, with D possibly TRBD1 on 5 matching bases. V was clipped by 4 bases and J by 1 base, with 8 bases between them. In germline, CDR1 is MDHEN, CDR2 SYDVKM. The CDR3 contains 14 residues. The CDR3 spells CASSSQGSGNTIYF. In DNA form, the CDR3 reads TGTGCCAGCAGTTCTCAGGGTTCTGGAAACACCATATATTTT.

The CDR3 DNA reads as TGCGCCAGCAGAGAGACAGGGGGCTTCTACGAGCAGTACTTC. It specifies CASRETGGFYEQYF. V and J are TRBV10-2 and TRBJ2-7; 10 positions agree with TRBD1. Germline CDR1 reads WSHSY; CDR2 reads SAAADI. V lost 6 bases and J lost 3; bases outside the gene matches: 5. This CDR3 has 14 amino acids.

The J gene is TRBJ1-2, the V gene TRBV29-1; perhaps TRBD1 as D (6 bases). V gave up 2 bases and J gave up 4 bases, with 17 bases separating them. The germline gives CDR1 SQVTM, CDR2 ANQGSEA. The CDR3 spans 15 residues. The CDR3: CSVEKPVGGIYGYTF. The CDR3 DNA reads TGCAGCGTTGAAAAACCGGTGGGGGGCATCTATGGCTACACCTTC.

A word on this clone: Additional DNA sequences in this sample encode the identical CDR3. V gene TRBV5-1 combines with J gene TRBJ2-7, with a tentative D call TRBD2 (6 bases). Per germline, CDR1 SGHRS and CDR2 YFSETQ. The V end lost 0 bases, the J end lost 0 bases, and 10 bases lay between the germline ends. This CDR3 comprises 15 residues. The DNA for the CDR3 is TGCGCCAGCAGCTTGGACCGGGGGAGCTCCTACGAGCAGTACTTC. Amino acid sequence: CASSLDRGSSYEQYF.

The chain joins TRBV4-3 to TRBJ1-1; 9 nucleotides align to TRBD1. V trimming: 2 bases; J trimming: 5 bases; junction bases outside the gene matches: 6. Germline-derived CDR1 and CDR2 are LGHNA and YSLEER. CDR3 size: 15 residues. CDR3 nucleotides: TGCGCCAGCAGCCAACTCGGACAGGGGAGTACTGAAGCTTTCTTT. It specifies CASSQLGQGSTEAFF.

V is TRBV28 and J is TRBJ2-1; D gene uncertain. The CDR3 totals 13 residues. Germline CDR1 MDHEN, CDR2 SYDVKM. V lost 4 bases and J 3 bases, leaving 7 bases between the germline ends. Here the CDR3 DNA reads TGTGCCAGCAGTTCCTCGGGCTACAATGAGCAGTTCTTC. Encoded protein: CASSSSGYNEQFF.

The gene calls are TRBV13 and TRBJ2-7; either TRBD1 or TRBD2 may fit D (5 bases each). The CDR3 sequence is 17 residues long. V lost 4 bases and J lost 5, with 24 bases in between. The germline gives CDR1 PRHDT, CDR2 FYEKMQ (reference sequence). The CDR3 spells CASSWAREGPGTHEQYF. DNA of the CDR3: TGTGCCAGCAGCTGGGCTCGAGAAGGACCCGGGACCCACGAGCAGTACTTC. The full variable domain, rest sourced from reference TRBV13 and TRBJ2-7, is AAGVIQSPRHLIKEKRETATLKCYPIPRHDTVYWYQQGPGQDPQFLISFYEKMQSDKGSIPDRFSAQQFSDYHSELNMSSLELGDSALYFCASSWAREGPGTHEQYFGPGTRLTVT.

CDR3 sequence reads: CASGTVYNSPLHF. The CDR3 nucleotides read TGTGCCAGCGGGACAGTCTATAATTCACCCCTCCACTTT. V and J are TRBV27 and TRBJ1-6, with 7 nucleotides matching TRBD1. This CDR3 comprises 13 residues. Germline CDR1 reads MNHEY; CDR2 reads SMNVEV (reference sequence). V trimming: 8 bases; J trimming: 3 bases; junction bases outside the gene matches: 1.

This clone came up once. The chain links TRBV10-2 to TRBJ2-2; no reliable D call. Germline V gene data show CDR1 as WSHSY and CDR2 as SAAADI. CDR3 size: 12 residues. V was clipped by 6 bases and J by 4 bases, with 6 bases between them. CDR3 in DNA: TGCGCCAGCAGCAGTAGCACCGGGGAGCTGTTTTTT. Translated, it gives CASSSSTGELFF.